The 4 T cell receptor beta chains reported below all come from one sample, sequenced in a study of spatial heterogeneity in lung cancer. Specified time point: sample taken at primary tumor resection. These receptors have no identified antigens. TCRdb used MiXCR to reprocess the 5' RACE reads, holding one entry per CDR3 protein. The table lists about 6,000 distinct CDR3 sequences, roughly 15% of them singletons, with around 10% in the top ten. Study conclusions and caveats: Mutation counts in tumors were tracked by counts of expanded intratumoral alpha and beta TCRs.

The specimen was lung tumor tissue, collected at surgery. The source of these receptors is a male donor with early-stage non-small cell lung cancer.

This clonotype counts as large. A library prepared for alpha chains yielded this beta chain as an off-target read; its size is of little meaning. V is TRBV30 and J is TRBJ1-5, with 7 positions matching TRBD1. The CDR3 runs 15 residues. Germline V gene data show CDR1 as GTSNPN and CDR2 as SVGIG (reference sequence). V was pared by 2 bases and J by 1 base, with 5 bases of the junction left unmatched. This CDR3 is CAWSRNRGSNQPQHF. The CDR3 DNA reads as TGTGCCTGGAGTAGGAACAGGGGCAGCAATCAGCCCCAGCATTTT.

This clonotype is judged medium-sized. The library was designed around alpha chains, so this beta chain is a stray read whose abundance carries little weight. The genes are TRBV5-1 and TRBJ2-3; 7 positions match TRBD1. Germline loops: CDR1 SGHRS, CDR2 YFSETQ. The CDR3 consists of 14 residues. The trim removed 4 bases at V and 4 bases at J, leaving 6 bases unmatched. CDR3 loop: CASSQDRVPDTQYF. The CDR3 DNA follows: TGCGCCAGCAGCCAAGACAGGGTTCCAGATACGCAGTATTTT.

This clonotype counts as medium-sized (0.01 to 0.1%). This beta chain is a stray sequence in a library constructed for alpha chains; its clone size is not meaningful. The V call is TRBV11-2, the J call TRBJ1-3; D uncertain. CDR1 is SGHAT, CDR2 FQNNGV, per germline. The CDR3 length is 15 residues. The V end was cut by 7 bases, the J end by 0 bases, with 13 bases between. The CDR3 loop reads CASTPQKSSGNTIYF. CDR3 nucleotide sequence: TGTGCCAGCACCCCCCAGAAAAGCTCTGGAAACACCATATATTTT.

This clonotype ranks as medium-sized. The library was prepared for alpha chains; this beta chain is a stray read, so its frequency means little. V and J are TRBV25-1 and TRBJ2-7; tentative D call: TRBD1 (6 bases). Trimming cost V 1 base and J 5 bases, with 9 bases left between them. Per germline, CDR1 MGHDK and CDR2 SYGVNS. The CDR3 extends over 13 amino acids. CDR3 region: CASSEFEGDEQYF. CDR3 DNA sequence: TGTGCCAGCAGTGAATTCGAGGGGGACGAGCAGTACTTC.